This entry concerns a single TCR beta chain. The CDR3 is made up of 13 amino acids. Germline V gives CDR1 SGDLS, CDR2 YYNGEE. With V trimmed by 3 bases and J by 4 bases, 3 bases remained unmatched. This sample is part of a study of shared clonotypes between healthy human individuals. TCRdb keeps only in-frame clones here, not all; method: immunoSEQ multiplex PCR. The sample contains a few million clones, 85% to 95% of which appear only once. This clonotype was sampled from a young man in good health. Some clones in this sample may be carry-over from other donors' samples. The gene calls are TRBV9 and TRBJ1-2; 7 nucleotides line up with TRBD1. The sequenced material came from naive CD4+ T cells from PBMCs. Documented subset: CD45RA+ positively selected. CDR3 sequence: CASSAGTVYGYTF. CDR3 coding DNA: TGTGCCAGCAGCGCAGGGACAGTCTATGGCTACACCTTC.